This T cell receptor (beta chain) was captured in a study of T cells in Graves' hyperthyroidism and ophthalmopathy. Overall study findings and caveats: Blood samples included most of the expanded thyroid clonotypes exceeding 0.001.

As for this clonotype: Its specificity is not known.

Orbital computed tomography, thyroid ultrasound, serum thyroxine and TRAb, and clinical symptoms together informed the diagnoses. Fresh peripheral blood, under 13 ml, yielded the PBMCs. The CDR3 consists of 15 residues. V dropped 6 bases and J dropped 0; count of bases not matched to a gene: 5. The V gene's germline CDR1 is MDHEN and CDR2 SYDVKM. Amplification yielded TCR beta CDR3 regions, with RNA transcripts as the source. First-round RT-PCR of the TCR CDR3 relied on the HTBI primer set. A single record per CDR3 protein comes from TCRdb applying MiXCR to the multiplex PCR reads. Of a few hundred thousand distinct CDR3 sequences listed, roughly 23% were seen once; the top ten hold approximately 54%.

The chain uses TRBV28 and TRBJ1-3; 7 nucleotides align to TRBD1. This sequence was found in a woman between 65 and 79 years old with Graves' ophthalmopathy. Sequencing was done on a sample of blood. The CDR3 bases are TGTGCCAGCAGGGAAGGGGGCCCCTCTGGAAACACCATATATTTT. Translated: CASREGGPSGNTIYF.